The entry that follows covers one TCR beta chain sequence. Its antigen is undetermined. This specimen includes other DNA sequences encoding the same CDR3. V lost 0 bases to trimming and J lost 1 base; unmatched junction nucleotides: 3. CDR1 and CDR2 from the germline V gene are GTSNPN and SVGIG (reference sequence). This CDR3 has 16 residues. This entry belongs to a study of cytomegalovirus exposure and HLA in healthy donors. Primers included in the PCR were 60 Vbeta and 13 Jbeta primers. Libraries were prepared by immunoSEQ multiplex PCR; TCRdb keeps only in-frame clonotypes and omits some of them. The data show some 93,000 clones, roughly 10% seen once. Findings and limits, study-wide: A later analysis linked roughly 17,000 TCR beta sequences to HLA alleles at 0.05 false discovery rate.

This rearrangement joins TRBV30 to TRBJ1-5, with 10 bases lining up with TRBD1. The sequenced material came from PBMCs. This receptor was obtained from a man aged 50-60 years in good health and CMV-seropositive. CDR3 loop: CAWSVLDRGSNQPQHF. CDR3 bases: TGTGCCTGGAGTGTACTGGACAGGGGGAGCAATCAGCCCCAGCATTTT. Filled out from reference TRBV30 and TRBJ1-5, the complete variable domain reads SQTIHQWPATLVQPVGSPLSLECTVEGTSNPNLYWYRQAAGRGLQLLFYSVGIGQISSEVPQNLSASRPQDRQFILSSKKLLLSDSGFYLCAWSVLDRGSNQPQHFGDGTRLSIL.